This T cell receptor beta chain was found in a study of OX40 agonist ivuxolimab in advanced cancers. Study details: Three dose-escalation patients had partial responses: one with hepatocellular carcinoma and two with cutaneous melanoma.

Of note for this clone: The antigen is not known.

Looked up from germline, CDR1 is MNHNS and CDR2 is SASEGT. The CDR3 consists of 15 residues. V gave up 6 bases and J gave up 1 base; unmatched junction bases: 4. Repertoires were generated with immunoSEQ multiplex PCR, while TCRdb's copy carries only in-frame clones and drops some. Altogether tens of thousands of clones are present, over 75% being singletons, with the ten largest covering less than 0.6%. Study conclusions and caveats: Normalized T-cell clonal expansion was also low in some nonresponders.

The rearrangement links TRBV6-1 to TRBJ2-2; 8 nucleotides align to TRBD1. The sequence came from an adult with an advanced solid tumor such as melanoma, head and neck, liver or kidney cancer. This sample comprised CD4+ or CD8+ T cells sorted from blood, obtained in a trial of the OX40 agonist ivuxolimab. The CDR3 here is CASSAGTGNTGELFF. The CDR3 DNA is TGTGCCAGCAGCGCCGGGACAGGGAACACCGGGGAGCTGTTTTTT.